This T cell receptor beta chain stems from a study of identical twins (dated by TCRdb to 2016 to 2017). For the wider study: The study deep-sequenced TCR alpha and beta repertoires from monozygotic twins, unrelated adults of various ages and cord blood to test whether fetal clonotypes persist. To rule out contamination, replicate twin experiments were performed at different times with different library preparation protocols. The research as a whole found: Abundant cord blood beta clonotypes had fewer insertions, young adult naive repertoires showed a similar but weaker trend, and memory repertoires showed no such trend. Invariant T cells such as MAIT and iNKT could partly confound zero-insertion analyses, though diverse VJ usage argued against this for most clonotypes. Compared with coincidental sharing between unrelated individuals, out-of-frame TCR alpha sequences shared between twins had an excess of sequences with low generation probability. Recombination models systematically underestimated out-of-frame TCR alpha sharing in monozygotic twins but agreed with sharing between unrelated individuals. Excess twin sharing in beta out-of-frame sequences was weaker because fewer shared sequences lowered the signal-to-noise ratio. Because the same donors could not be followed over many years, the conclusions relied on cross-sectional statistical analysis.

About this clonotype itself: Which antigen it targets is not known. Base qualities are not recorded, but no much larger clone differs from it by a single base.

Trimming takes 5 bases from V and 7 bases from J, and the germline ends sit 16 bases apart. The CDR3 contains 14 residues, cysteine and phenylalanine counted. Left in the record is the CDR3 DNA by itself, 42 bases read in frame from the first base. CDR1 SGHRS and CDR2 YFSETQ are derived from the germline V gene. Every donor was a healthy Caucasian. The twin cohort comprised three pairs of female monozygotic twins, all aged roughly 18 to 30 years. Peripheral blood mononuclear cells were used as the source from which RNA for TCR libraries was isolated. Receptors were amplified or captured by 5' RACE. TCRdb shows the sequencer as Illumina HiSeq 2000. A universal primer binding site was introduced by template switching, and a unique molecular identifier was present in the final cDNA, enabling accurate counting of TCR cDNA molecules. Specific primers in the conserved constant-segment region were used to synthesize first-strand cDNA for the TCR alpha and beta chains. To control for contamination, every cDNA library was double barcoded, receiving both a SMART-Mk sample barcode and Illumina barcodes. TruSeq adapter sequences along with Illumina sample barcodes were introduced in two successive PCR steps. The Illumina HiSeq platform was used with custom primers to sequence TCR alpha and beta cDNA libraries. On the authors' methods: MiGEC processed the raw reads to extract unique molecular identifiers, while MiXCR was used to determine the CDR3 positions. Recombination models were inferred per individual with the repgenHMM and IGoR tools using an EM algorithm. The tcR package in R was used for shared clonotype analysis, with sharing normalized by the product of cloneset sizes. Out-of-frame nonproductive sequences were analyzed to study raw recombination free of thymic and clonal selection effects. TCRdb reworked the public reads: Q25 trimming with fastp, MiXCR clone assembly, productive beta chains retained. Duplicate CDR3 protein sequences are folded into a single record with the most common DNA and genes. The V and J calls come from TCRdb's annotation, not from the publication. Within this sample are around 960,000 distinct CDR3 sequences, with 10% to 15% of them counted one time only. The top ten constitute roughly 1.5% of the sample.

The same sample was also used in a study of yellow fever vaccine responses in identical twins. Per that second paper: According to the authors, in identical twins the way T cells responded to vaccination appeared partly convergent and partly personalized. In the study, vaccine-responding T cell clones were precisely tracked in identical twins.

Input material: PBMCs. The origin of this receptor is a woman aged 18-29 years in good health. The sequence joins TRBV5-1 to TRBJ1-5, and the D gene may be TRBD1, 6 bases matching. The CDR3 reads CASSKGDGGQPQHF. The nucleotide sequence is TGCGCCAGCAGTAAGGGGGACGGGGGACAGCCCCAGCATTTT.